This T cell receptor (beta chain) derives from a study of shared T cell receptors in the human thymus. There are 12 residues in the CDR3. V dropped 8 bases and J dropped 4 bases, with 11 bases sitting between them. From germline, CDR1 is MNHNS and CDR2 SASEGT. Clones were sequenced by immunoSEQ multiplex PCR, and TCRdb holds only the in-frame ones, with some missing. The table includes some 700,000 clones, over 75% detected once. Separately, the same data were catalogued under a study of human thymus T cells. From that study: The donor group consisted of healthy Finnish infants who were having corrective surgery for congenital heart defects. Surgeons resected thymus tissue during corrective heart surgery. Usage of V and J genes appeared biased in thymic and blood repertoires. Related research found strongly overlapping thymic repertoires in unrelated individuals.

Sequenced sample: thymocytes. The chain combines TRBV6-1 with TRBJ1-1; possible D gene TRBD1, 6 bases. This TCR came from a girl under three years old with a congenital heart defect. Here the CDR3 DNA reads TGTGCCAGCGGGGGCAGCCCCACTGAAGCTTTCTTT. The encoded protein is CASGGSPTEAFF.